This entry lists 8 T cell receptor beta chains sequenced from one sample in a study of breast tumors, draining lymph nodes, adjacent tissues. Axillary draining lymph nodes of breast cancer patients supplied the node samples. Using its own MiXCR run on the multiplex PCR reads, TCRdb lists one record per CDR3 protein. The sample holds approximately 90,000 distinct CDR3 sequences, over 25% seen once. Sequenced: axillary lymph node tissue. These receptors were collected from a female donor with breast cancer. Some clones in this sample may be carry-over from other donors' samples.

This clonotype was detected many times. This sequence joins TRBV7-9 and TRBJ2-1; D is perhaps TRBD1 (5 bases). V lost 5 bases and J 6 bases, leaving 20 bases between the germline ends. The CDR3 totals 16 residues. The germline V gene has CDR1 SEHNR and CDR2 FQNEAQ (reference sequence). Here the CDR3 reads CASSLPLGNRGNEQFF. Written as DNA, the CDR3 is TGTGCCAGCAGCCTACCTCTTGGCAATAGGGGCAATGAGCAGTTCTTC.

The chain has TRBV12-3 or TRBV12-4 and TRBJ1-1; D not certain. V gave up 6 bases and J gave up 4 bases, with 12 bases separating them. CDR3 length equals 13 residues. CDR3 in DNA: TGTGCCAGCAGACTCTTGCGGGGCACTGAAGCTTTCTTT. The encoded protein is CASRLLRGTEAFF.

Ten or more counts support this clonotype. The V call is TRBV6-1, the J call TRBJ1-2, with D unresolved. Looked up from germline, CDR1 is MNHNS and CDR2 is SASEGT. The CDR3 has 12 residues. With 7 bases removed from V and 9 bases from J, the gap between germline ends came to 15 bases. The CDR3 loop is CASTETVPSYTF. CDR3 bases: TGTGCCAGCACCGAAACGGTCCCCAGCTACACCTTC.

The chain couples TRBV5-6 to TRBJ1-5; 7 positions agree with TRBD1. The CDR3 consists of 15 residues. The V segment lost 1 base and the J segment 6 bases; nucleotides outside the gene matches: 7. Germline-derived CDR1 and CDR2 are SGHDT and YYEEEE. CDR3 nucleotides: TGTGCCAGCAGCTTGTGGACAGGCCGCAGTCAGCCCCAGCATTTT. It codes for CASSLWTGRSQPQHF. Supplemented by reference TRBV5-6 and TRBJ1-5, the full variable domain reads DAGVTQSPTHLIKTRGQQVTLRCSPKSGHDTVSWYQQALGQGPQFIFQYYEEEERQRGNFPDRFSGHQFPNYSSELNVNALLLGDSALYLCASSLWTGRSQPQHFGDGTRLSIL.

This clonotype came up many times. The genes are TRBV12-3 or TRBV12-4 and TRBJ2-1, with D perhaps matching TRBD2 (7 bases). The CDR3 has 14 amino acids. Trimming took off 6 bases at V and 6 bases at J, with 15 bases between the two ends. The CDR3 spells CASSLGGEGNEQFF. The DNA for the CDR3 is TGTGCCAGCAGCCTAGGGGGGGAGGGCAATGAGCAGTTCTTC.

As to this clonotype: A much larger clonotype is one base distant, so this may be a read error. The rearrangement uses TRBV4-3 and TRBJ2-3; D not resolved. This CDR3 has 16 amino acids. V lost 0 bases to trimming and J lost 4 bases, with 14 bases between them. CDR1 LGHNA and CDR2 YSLEER come from the germline V gene. Here the CDR3 reads CASSQEACGISDTQYF. CDR3 sequence (DNA): TGCGCCAGCAGCCAAGAGGCATGTGGGATCTCAGATACGCAGTATTTT.

The chain combines TRBV7-3 with TRBJ2-3; 8 bases fit TRBD2. The germline gives CDR1 SGHTA, CDR2 FQGTGA. This CDR3 is 15 amino acids long. V was clipped by 5 bases and J by 2 bases; unmatched bases: 6. The DNA of the CDR3 is TGTGCCAGCAGCCCTACCGGACTAGCCACAGATACGCAGTATTTT. Its protein product is CASSPTGLATDTQYF.

This clonotype was found many times. This chain links TRBV7-9 with TRBJ2-5; unclear D gene. Germline V gene sequence: CDR1 SEHNR, CDR2 FQNEAQ (reference sequence). The CDR3 length is 14 residues. The ends were cut back, 1 base at V and 5 bases at J, with 11 bases in the middle. This CDR3 reads CASSLVGLAETQYF. CDR3 nucleotides: TGTGCCAGCAGCTTAGTCGGTCTCGCGGAGACCCAGTACTTC.